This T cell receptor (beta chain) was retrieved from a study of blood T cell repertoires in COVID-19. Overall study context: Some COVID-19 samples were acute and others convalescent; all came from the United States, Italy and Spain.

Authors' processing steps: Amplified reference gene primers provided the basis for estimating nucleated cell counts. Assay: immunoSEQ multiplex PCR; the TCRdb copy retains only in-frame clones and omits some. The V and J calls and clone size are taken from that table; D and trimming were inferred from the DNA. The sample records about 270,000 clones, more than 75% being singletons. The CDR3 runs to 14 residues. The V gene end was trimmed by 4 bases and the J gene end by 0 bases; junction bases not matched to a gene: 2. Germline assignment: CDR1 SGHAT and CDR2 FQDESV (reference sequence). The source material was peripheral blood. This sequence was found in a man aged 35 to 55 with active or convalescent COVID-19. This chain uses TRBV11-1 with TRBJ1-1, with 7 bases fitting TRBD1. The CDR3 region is CASSSDRVNTEAFF. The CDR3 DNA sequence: TGTGCCAGCAGCTCCGACAGGGTGAACACTGAAGCTTTCTTT.